One and the same sample provided the 6 T cell receptor beta chains below, sequenced in a study of blood T cell repertoires in COVID-19. Assay: immunoSEQ multiplex PCR; the TCRdb copy retains only in-frame clones and omits some. The sample includes around 370,000 clones, nearly 90% of them seen just once. The sequenced sample was peripheral blood. Receptors were obtained from a man in his late teens or twenties with active or convalescent COVID-19.

The V and J genes are TRBV7-2 and TRBJ1-1, with TRBD1 identical over 8 bases. V dropped 7 bases and J dropped 4; count of bases not matched to a gene: 11. This CDR3 contains 15 residues. The V gene's germline CDR1 is SGHTA and CDR2 FQGNSA. The CDR3 nucleotides are TGTGCCAGCATCGACAGGGGCCGTCTGAGCACTGAAGCTTTCTTT. Protein: CASIDRGRLSTEAFF.

The chain's CDR3 is CASSFYGTGGTQYF. The CDR3, as DNA: TGTGCCAGCAGCTTTTACGGGACTGGCGGGACGCAGTATTTT. This rearrangement joins TRBV5-6 to TRBJ2-3; a weak D match, TRBD2 (6 bases). The V gene lost 2 bases and the J gene lost 9 bases, with 16 bases spanning the gap. This CDR3 is built from 14 residues. Germline CDR1 SGHDT, CDR2 YYEEEE.

V gene TRBV29-1 combines with J gene TRBJ1-1; 10 bases fit TRBD1. The CDR3 consists of 16 residues. CDR1 is SQVTM, CDR2 ANQGSEA, per germline. The V segment lost 6 bases and the J segment 2 bases; nucleotides outside the gene matches: 12. CDR3 in DNA: TGCAGCGTGGTGTTCGGGGGACAGGGGCGAAACACTGAAGCTTTCTTT. Translation: CSVVFGGQGRNTEAFF. The whole variable domain, filled in from reference TRBV29-1 and TRBJ1-1, reads SAVISQKPSRDICQRGTSLTIQCQVDSQVTMMFWYRQQPGQSLTLIATANQGSEATYESGFVIDKFPISRPNLTFSTLTVSNMSPEDSSIYLCSVVFGGQGRNTEAFFGQGTRLTVV.

V is TRBV19 and J is TRBJ1-5; a possible D gene is TRBD1 (5 bases). Deletions cut 1 base from V and 7 bases from J, with 8 bases between. Germline values: CDR1 LNHDA, CDR2 SQIVND (reference sequence). CDR3 length: 13 amino acids. CDR3 in amino acids: CASSIAGNQPQHF. CDR3 DNA sequence: TGTGCCAGTAGTATAGCAGGGAACCAGCCCCAGCATTTT.

The chain links TRBV6-5 to TRBJ1-2; D possibly corresponds to TRBD1 (5 bases). Germline CDR1 MNHEY, CDR2 SVGAGI. The CDR3 length is 13 residues. V shed 5 bases and J shed 0 bases, with 7 bases lying between them. The CDR3 nucleotides are TGTGCCAGCAGTCGGACACCTAACTATGGCTACACCTTC. This encodes CASSRTPNYGYTF.

The chain carries TRBV7-9 and TRBJ1-2, with a possible D match to TRBD1 (6 bases). There are 13 residues in the CDR3. Trimming took off 3 bases at V and 6 bases at J, with 11 bases between the two ends. CDR1 and CDR2 from the germline V gene are SEHNR and FQNEAQ (reference sequence). The CDR3 region is CASSFRQEDGYTF. CDR3 in DNA: TGTGCCAGCAGCTTTCGACAGGAGGATGGCTACACCTTC.